A single sample gave rise to the 32 T cell receptor beta chains below, sequenced in a study of OX40 agonist ivuxolimab in advanced cancers. Libraries were constructed by the immunoSEQ multiplex PCR assay. The source is immuneACCESS, and TCRdb retained only in-frame sequences with V and J called. Part of the clones is not carried over; for the studies checked, unresolved V genes explain less than half of this, and the remainder is unexplained. This sample gives 65,000 to 95,000 clones in total; 75% to 95% of them show up just once. Approximately 6.9% of the sample is held by the ten biggest clonotypes. Source: CD4+ or CD8+ T cells sorted from blood, taken in a trial of the OX40 agonist ivuxolimab. These receptors all come from an adult with an advanced solid tumor such as melanoma, head and neck, liver or kidney cancer.

V usage is TRBV5-4 and J usage is TRBJ2-7, with TRBD2 as a possible D gene (5 bases). The CDR3 loop spans 12 amino acids. CDR1 and CDR2 (germline): SGHNT, YYREEE (reference sequence). Between the trimmed V and J ends, which lost 4 bases and 6 bases, there was a span of 11 bases. CDR3 protein: CASSPPGGEQYF. The CDR3 DNA is TGTGCCAGCAGCCCGCCCGGAGGCGAGCAGTACTTC. Full variable domain (rest looked up from reference TRBV5-4 and TRBJ2-7): ETGVTQSPTHLIKTRGQQVTLRCSSQSGHNTVSWYQQALGQGPQFIFQYYREEENGRGNFPPRFSGLQFPNYSSELNVNALELDDSALYLCASSPPGGEQYFGPGTRLTVT.

The rearrangement links TRBV7-8 to TRBJ2-1, with 7 bases lining up with TRBD2. The CDR3 is made up of 16 amino acids. Trimming cost V 0 bases and J 4 bases; bases outside gene matches: 6. Germline V lookup: CDR1 SGHVS, CDR2 FQNEAQ. CDR3 amino acids: CASSLARREKYNEQFF. CDR3 sequence (DNA): TGTGCCAGCAGCTTAGCCCGGCGGGAGAAGTACAATGAGCAGTTCTTC. Full variable domain (missing parts from reference TRBV7-8 and TRBJ2-1): GAGVSQSPRYKVAKRGQDVALRCDPISGHVSLFWYQQALGQGPEFLTYFQNEAQLDKSGLPSDRFFAERPEGSVSTLKIQRTQQEDSAVYLCASSLARREKYNEQFFGPGTRLTVL.

The chain joins TRBV5-8 to TRBJ2-3, with D unclear. The germline gives CDR1 SGHTS, CDR2 YDEGEE. Between the trimmed V and J ends, which lost 5 bases and 1 base, there was a span of 8 bases. This CDR3 is built from 13 residues. CDR3 DNA: TGTGCCAGCAGACTCTATGGCACAGATACGCAGTATTTT. Translated, it gives CASRLYGTDTQYF. Based on the CDR3 plus reference TRBV5-8 and TRBJ2-3, the full variable domain is EAGVTQSPTHLIKTRGQQATLRCSPISGHTSVYWYQQALGLGLQFLLWYDEGEERNRGNFPPRFSGRQFPNYSSELNVNALELEDSALYLCASRLYGTDTQYFGPGTRLTVL.

This chain joins TRBV28 and TRBJ1-4; D remains ambiguous. The CDR3 is made up of 10 amino acids. V was pared by 6 bases and J by 8 bases, with 4 bases between. From germline, CDR1 is MDHEN and CDR2 SYDVKM. CDR3 region: CASRSEKLFF. The CDR3 nucleotides are TGTGCCAGCAGGTCCGAAAAACTGTTTTTT.

The gene calls are TRBV7-3 and TRBJ2-1, with 11 positions matching TRBD2. The CDR3 covers 15 residues. Trimming cost V 5 bases and J 4 bases; bases outside gene matches: 4. Germline V gene lookup returns CDR1 SGHTA and CDR2 FQGTGA. CDR3 region: CASSQTSGSYNEQFF. The CDR3, as DNA: TGTGCCAGCAGCCAAACTAGCGGGAGTTACAATGAGCAGTTCTTC.

CDR3 in DNA: TGTGCCAGCAGCTTAGCACTAGCGGGGCACAATGAGCAGTTCTTC. It translates to CASSLALAGHNEQFF. The J gene is TRBJ2-1, the V gene TRBV5-4, with 10 bases fitting TRBD2. The CDR3 sequence is 15 residues long. Trimming cost V 2 bases and J 5 bases; bases outside gene matches: 4. Germline loops: CDR1 SGHNT, CDR2 YYREEE (reference sequence).

This clone showed up just a few times. The V call is TRBV19, the J call TRBJ2-3; 9 positions match TRBD1. CDR3 length: 14 amino acids. Trimming at V came to 6 bases and at J to 1 base, leaving 2 bases not matched to a gene. CDR1 and CDR2 from the germline V gene are LNHDA and SQIVND (reference sequence). CDR3 region: CASRQGAGTDTQYF. The CDR3 region has the DNA TGTGCCAGTAGACAGGGGGCGGGCACAGATACGCAGTATTTT.

V is TRBV18 and J is TRBJ1-1; TRBD1 matches at 7 bases. CDR1 and CDR2 (germline): KGHSH, LQKENI. Losses at the gene ends were 5 bases for V and 5 bases for J; bases not matched to a gene: 14. CDR3 length equals 16 residues. The CDR3 DNA follows: TGTGCCAGCTCATCTCTCCCCGGGACAGCGGATACTGAAGCTTTCTTT. It encodes CASSSLPGTADTEAFF.

This clone was seen a few times. V gene TRBV7-9 combines with J gene TRBJ2-7, with D possibly matching TRBD2 (5 bases). The CDR3 is made up of 14 amino acids. The V and J ends lost 5 bases and 5 bases respectively, with 16 bases between them. CDR1 and CDR2 from the germline V gene are SEHNR and FQNEAQ (reference sequence). This CDR3 reads CASSLEWESHEQYF. CDR3 nucleotide sequence: TGTGCCAGCAGCCTCGAGTGGGAGTCCCACGAGCAGTACTTC.

J is TRBJ2-1 and V is TRBV7-8, with 14 bases matching TRBD2. Looked up from germline, CDR1 is SGHVS and CDR2 is FQNEAQ. With 0 bases clipped from V and 5 bases from J, the junction kept 9 bases outside the gene matches. The CDR3 consists of 19 residues. The CDR3 here is CASSLARLAGGPFDNEQFF. Here the CDR3 DNA reads TGTGCCAGCAGCTTAGCAAGACTAGCGGGAGGGCCTTTTGACAATGAGCAGTTCTTC.

This rearrangement joins TRBV6-1 to TRBJ2-2; D is perhaps TRBD2 (6 bases). The germline V gene has CDR1 MNHNS and CDR2 SASEGT. CDR3 length equals 15 residues. V was pared by 7 bases and J by 4 bases, with 16 bases between. CDR3 region: CASTTAGFGTGELFF. The CDR3 DNA sequence: TGTGCCAGCACGACCGCGGGGTTCGGCACCGGGGAGCTGTTTTTT.

V is TRBV30 and J is TRBJ1-5; maybe TRBD1 (6 bases). The germline gives CDR1 GTSNPN, CDR2 SVGIG (reference sequence). V lost 4 bases to trimming and J lost 2 bases, with 12 bases between them. The CDR3 has 14 amino acids. DNA for the CDR3: TGTGCCTGGAACGCACAGGGTGGCAATCAGCCCCAGCATTTT. Residues: CAWNAQGGNQPQHF.

The genes are TRBV28 and TRBJ2-7; a possible D gene is TRBD1 (6 bases). Germline lookup yields CDR1 MDHEN and CDR2 SYDVKM. CDR3 size: 14 residues. The V end lost 5 bases, the J end lost 5 bases, and 16 bases lay between the germline ends. Here the CDR3 DNA reads TGTGCCAGCAGTCCAAGGGGGTTATTCCACGAGCAGTACTTC. It specifies CASSPRGLFHEQYF.

V gene TRBV5-4 combines with J gene TRBJ2-1; 7 bases agree with TRBD1. CDR1 and CDR2 (germline): SGHNT, YYREEE (reference sequence). Trimming cost V 4 bases and J 5 bases; bases outside gene matches: 6. The CDR3 runs 14 residues. The CDR3 region is CASSTGQLHNEQFF. As DNA, the CDR3 is TGTGCCAGCAGCACGGGACAGTTGCACAATGAGCAGTTCTTC.

CDR3 sequence: CAWSGGDQNTGELFF. The CDR3 nucleotides are TGTGCCTGGAGTGGAGGGGACCAGAACACCGGGGAGCTGTTTTTT. The chain is built from TRBV30 and TRBJ2-2; either TRBD1 or TRBD2 may fit D (5 bases each). CDR1 GTSNPN and CDR2 SVGIG come from the germline V gene (reference sequence). This CDR3 region has 15 residues. Trimming pared 1 base from V and 1 base from J, leaving 10 bases between.

The rearrangement joins TRBV19 to TRBJ2-5; 10 bases are a match to TRBD2. Unmatched junction bases numbered 3, after V lost 4 bases and J lost 4 bases. The CDR3 runs 14 residues. Germline loops: CDR1 LNHDA, CDR2 SQIVND (reference sequence). The CDR3, as DNA: TGTGCCAGTAGTACCTCTAGCGGGGGAGAGACCCAGTACTTC. Translation: CASSTSSGGETQYF. Complete variable domain (other parts from reference TRBV19 and TRBJ2-5): DGGITQSPKYLFRKEGQNVTLSCEQNLNHDAMYWYRQDPGQGLRLIYYSQIVNDFQKGDIAEGYSVSREKKESFPLTVTSAQKNPTAFYLCASSTSSGGETQYFGPGTRLLVL.

The V call is TRBV2, the J call TRBJ2-7; the match to TRBD2 covers 11 bases. Germline CDR1 reads SNHLY; CDR2 reads FYNNEI. Unmatched junction bases numbered 4, after V lost 6 bases and J lost 3 bases. This CDR3 is built from 14 residues. The CDR3 is CASRPGTSGYEQYF. The CDR3 DNA reads TGTGCCAGCAGACCCGGGACTAGCGGCTACGAGCAGTACTTC.

The chain joins TRBV7-8 to TRBJ2-1, with 11 bases aligning to TRBD2. Germline V gene sequence: CDR1 SGHVS, CDR2 FQNEAQ. The CDR3 sequence is 16 residues long. Trimming at V came to 1 base and at J to 8 bases, leaving 7 bases not matched to a gene. The CDR3 here is CASSLGVAGGVDEQFF. The DNA of the CDR3 is TGTGCCAGCAGCTTAGGTGTAGCGGGAGGGGTGGATGAGCAGTTCTTC.

V usage is TRBV4-1 and J usage is TRBJ2-3; 8 bases are shared with TRBD2. Trimming at V came to 3 bases and at J to 1 base, leaving 6 bases not matched to a gene. Germline lookup yields CDR1 MGHRA and CDR2 YSYEKL. The CDR3 is 16 amino acids. In DNA form, the CDR3 reads TGCGCCAGCAGCCAGGCCCCTAGCGGGCGCACAGATACGCAGTATTTT. Translation: CASSQAPSGRTDTQYF.

The chain employs TRBV10-3 and TRBJ2-3; 10 positions match TRBD2. This CDR3 region has 15 residues. Germline values: CDR1 ENHRY, CDR2 SYGVKD. The trim removed 4 bases at V and 5 bases at J, leaving 6 bases unmatched. As DNA, the CDR3 is TGTGCCATCAGTGGAGCGGGAGGGCGTGAAGATACGCAGTATTTT. Protein sequence: CAISGAGGREDTQYF.

The CDR3 loop reads CASSRENREKTQYF. CDR3 nucleotide sequence: TGTGCCAGCAGCCGAGAAAACAGGGAGAAGACCCAGTACTTC. The chain links TRBV7-3 to TRBJ2-5; TRBD1 is a possible D gene (6 bases). Germline-derived CDR1 and CDR2 are SGHTA and FQGTGA. Trimming cost V 5 bases and J 6 bases, with 16 bases left between them. This CDR3 has 14 amino acids.

The chain recombines TRBV4-2 with TRBJ2-4; D remains ambiguous. Germline V gene lookup returns CDR1 LGHNA and CDR2 YNFKEQ. The CDR3 contains 15 residues. Between the trimmed V and J ends, which lost 0 bases and 0 bases, there was a span of 6 bases. The CDR3 DNA sequence: TGTGCCAGCAGCCAAGATCGGATAGCCAAAAACATTCAGTACTTC. Its translation: CASSQDRIAKNIQYF.

The rearrangement uses TRBV11-2 and TRBJ2-3; D gene ambiguous. CDR3 length: 14 residues. Trimming stripped 9 bases from V and 1 base from J, with 14 bases between. CDR1 SGHAT and CDR2 FQNNGV come from the germline V gene. CDR3 residues: CASLQLTRTDTQYF. The CDR3 region has the DNA TGTGCCAGTCTCCAACTGACCCGCACAGATACGCAGTATTTT.

DNA for the CDR3: TGTGCCAGCTCACCTACGCAGTCAAATGAAAAACTGTTTTTT. Protein: CASSPTQSNEKLFF. The rearrangement uses TRBV18 and TRBJ1-4; D is uncertain. The germline CDR1 and CDR2 sequences are KGHSH and LQKENI. The CDR3 spans 14 residues. Trimming removed 3 bases from V and 5 bases from J, with 10 bases in between. Variable domain in full (rest from reference TRBV18 and TRBJ1-4): NAGVMQNPRHLVRRRGQEARLRCSPMKGHSHVYWYRQLPEEGLKFMVYLQKENIIDESGMPKERFSAEFPKEGPSILRIQQVVRGDSAAYFCASSPTQSNEKLFFGSGTQLSVL.

V gene TRBV6-5 combines with J gene TRBJ1-1; D ambiguous. V was shortened by 4 bases and J by 4 bases, with 7 bases between the two germline ends. This CDR3 region has 12 residues. The V gene's germline CDR1 is MNHEY and CDR2 SVGAGI. Written as DNA, the CDR3 is TGTGCCAGCAGTTTGATGGGCACTGAAGCTTTCTTT. Translation gives CASSLMGTEAFF.

V and J are TRBV2 and TRBJ2-1; 12 nucleotides agree with TRBD2. The CDR3 has 15 amino acids. The V gene's germline CDR1 is SNHLY and CDR2 FYNNEI. V trimming: 6 bases; J trimming: 9 bases; junction bases outside the gene matches: 9. DNA for the CDR3: TGTGCCAGCAGGAGACTAGCGGGAGTAGGAATTGAGCAGTTCTTC. Amino acids: CASRRLAGVGIEQFF.

The CDR3 coding sequence is TGTGCCAGTAGCCAGGTACCCCAAGAGACCCAGTACTTC. Residues: CASSQVPQETQYF. This chain joins TRBV19 and TRBJ2-5, with no clear D. Germline V gene sequence: CDR1 LNHDA, CDR2 SQIVND (reference sequence). The CDR3 length is 13 residues. V lost 6 bases and J 1 base, leaving 9 bases between the germline ends.

V usage is TRBV28 and J usage is TRBJ2-7; D may correspond to TRBD1 or TRBD2 (6 bases each). Germline CDR1 reads MDHEN; CDR2 reads SYDVKM. This CDR3 has 12 residues. V lost 10 bases and J 3 bases, leaving 13 bases between the germline ends. CDR3 sequence reads: CATQGGIYEQYF. The CDR3 region has the DNA TGTGCCACCCAAGGGGGGATCTACGAGCAGTACTTC.

This clone has just one count. V usage is TRBV2 and J usage is TRBJ1-4; D is unresolved. The ends were cut back, 7 bases at V and 4 bases at J, with 10 bases in the middle. Germline CDR1 reads SNHLY; CDR2 reads FYNNEI. The CDR3 is made up of 13 amino acids. DNA of the CDR3: TGTGCCAGCATAGCCACGGTTAATGAAAAACTGTTTTTT. This gives the protein CASIATVNEKLFF.

Here the CDR3 DNA reads TGTGCCTGGATACTGGGGGGCCCCGGAGAGCAGTACTTC. This encodes CAWILGGPGEQYF. The J gene is TRBJ2-7, the V gene TRBV30, with D possibly being TRBD1 or TRBD2 (6 bases each). Trimming took off 4 bases at V and 7 bases at J, with 17 bases between the two ends. The CDR3 totals 13 residues. Per the germline V gene, CDR1 is GTSNPN and CDR2 is SVGIG (reference sequence). Full variable domain (outside the CDR3, taken from reference TRBV30 and TRBJ2-7): SQTIHQWPATLVQPVGSPLSLECTVEGTSNPNLYWYRQAAGRGLQLLFYSVGIGQISSEVPQNLSASRPQDRQFILSSKKLLLSDSGFYLCAWILGGPGEQYFGPGTRLTVT.

The chain is built from TRBV19 and TRBJ2-7, with D perhaps matching TRBD2 (5 bases). V lost 3 bases and J 0 bases, leaving 9 bases between the germline ends. The germline V gene has CDR1 LNHDA and CDR2 SQIVND (reference sequence). The CDR3 runs 14 residues. CDR3 residues: CASSMGSGSYEQYF. CDR3 coding DNA: TGTGCCAGTAGTATGGGGAGTGGCTCCTACGAGCAGTACTTC. Looking up the rest from reference TRBV19 and TRBJ2-7 gives the full variable domain: DGGITQSPKYLFRKEGQNVTLSCEQNLNHDAMYWYRQDPGQGLRLIYYSQIVNDFQKGDIAEGYSVSREKKESFPLTVTSAQKNPTAFYLCASSMGSGSYEQYFGPGTRLTVT.

The rearrangement uses TRBV27 and TRBJ2-5; D is undetermined. CDR1 and CDR2 (germline): MNHEY, SMNVEV (reference sequence). This CDR3 contains 12 residues. The V and J ends lost 4 bases and 4 bases respectively, with 7 bases between them. As DNA, the CDR3 is TGTGCCAGCAGTTCAATCGGAGAGACCCAGTACTTC. Protein: CASSSIGETQYF.